In its sample, the clone carrying this T cell receptor beta chain was seen a few times. Germline-derived CDR1 and CDR2 are LGHNA and YSLEER. The CDR3 contains 15 residues. Trimming left V 4 bases short and J 8 bases short, with 17 bases between. This entry belongs to a study of T cells in Graves' hyperthyroidism and ophthalmopathy. Using RNA transcripts as the source, TCR beta CDR3 regions were amplified. In the first-round RT-PCR of the TCR CDR3, the HTBI primer set was used. One entry per CDR3 protein, called by TCRdb with MiXCR from the multiplex PCR reads. The sample includes roughly 710,000 distinct CDR3 sequences, approximately 36% of them seen just once. Newly diagnosed hyperthyroidism patients aged 18 to 65 years had disease lasting under 2 months. Clinical symptoms, serum thyroxine, TRAb, thyroid ultrasound and orbital computed tomography established diagnosis. Fresh peripheral blood, about 9.3 ml, yielded the PBMCs.

Sequences were obtained from blood. The chain combines TRBV4-3 with TRBJ1-4; tentative D call: TRBD1 (5 bases). This sequence originates from a woman in her thirties or forties with Graves' hyperthyroidism. The CDR3 loop is CASSPGGPTVEKLFF. Here the CDR3 DNA reads TGCGCCAGCAGCCCTGGTGGACCGACAGTCGAAAAACTGTTTTTT.